The present T cell receptor beta chain was sequenced within a study of blood T cell repertoires in COVID-19. At the level of the study: The analysed material was cDNA or gDNA that came from T cells, B-cell-depleted T cells, or PBMCs.

The CDR3 extends over 13 amino acids. Germline V gene sequence: CDR1 MGHRA, CDR2 YSYEKL. With 0 bases removed from V and 9 bases from J, the gap between germline ends came to 9 bases. Original processing methods: Reference gene primers were amplified, and this amplification served to estimate nucleated cell counts. Sequencing used immunoSEQ multiplex PCR; TCRdb keeps in-frame clones, though not all of them. Clone size and the V and J calls come from that table; the DNA yielded D and trimming. This sample yields about 77,000 clones, of which about 80% are seen a single time; approximately 4.6% belongs to the top ten.

The TCR was taken from a woman aged 70-85 years with acute or convalescent COVID-19. V usage is TRBV4-1 and J usage is TRBJ1-5; no clear D. Sequencing was carried out using peripheral blood. The CDR3 loop reads CASSQDVGPPQHF. The CDR3 DNA reads TGCGCCAGCAGCCAAGATGTTGGCCCGCCCCAGCATTTT.